This T cell receptor beta chain was observed in a study of cytomegalovirus exposure and HLA in healthy donors. PCR amplification relied on 60 Vbeta primers (plus 13 Jbeta primers). Clones were read by immunoSEQ multiplex PCR, and TCRdb kept only the in-frame ones, dropping some. This table holds about 160,000 clones, 81% found once. Germline CDR1 is SGDLS and CDR2 is YYNGEE. The CDR3 consists of 15 residues. V lost 4 bases and J 1 base, leaving 14 bases between the germline ends. The specimen was PBMCs. The genes are TRBV9 and TRBJ1-1; a possible D gene is TRBD1 (6 bases). The receptor was isolated from a man aged 45-60 years in good health and CMV-seropositive. CDR3 loop: CASSPRGGPNTEAFF. DNA for the CDR3: TGTGCCAGCAGCCCTCGGGGGGGGCCGAACACTGAAGCTTTCTTT.